The rows below give T cell receptor beta chains drawn from one sample of a study of T cell responses to AZD1222 COVID-19 vaccine. The assay was immunoSEQ multiplex PCR, and TCRdb's table has in-frame clones only and misses some. Among almost 65,000 clones, 65% to 85% were seen once, and the ten largest hold around 7.3%. Sequences were derived from peripheral blood, sampled on day 0 of AZD1222 vaccination. The source is an adult in good health. Each CDR3 is given with its conserved first and last residue.

cdr3_aa	v_call	j_call	cdr3_length
CASGGQRNTGELFF	TRBV27	TRBJ2-2	14
CATSDNRDSGTGELFF	TRBV24-1	TRBJ2-2	16
CASSYSRRGGFSYEQYF	TRBV6-2/TRBV6-3	TRBJ2-7	17
CASSAGQGGNSPLHF	TRBV9	TRBJ1-6	15
CASSLVHRGDNEQFF	TRBV11-3	TRBJ2-1	15
CSARDGTEAFF	TRBV20-1	TRBJ1-1	11
CASSPSRETQYF	TRBV7-9	TRBJ2-5	12
CASSLTSGGAPDGELFF	TRBV5-1	TRBJ2-2	17
CASSQELSGINQPQHF	TRBV4-2	TRBJ1-5	16
CASSSRQTLYNEQFF	TRBV5-4	TRBJ2-1	15
CASRGQGDQPQHF	TRBV19	TRBJ1-5	13
CASSPTGSYGYTF	TRBV18	TRBJ1-2	13
CASSLAPSRGPINYGYTF	TRBV5-1	TRBJ1-2	18
CASRVTGFQPQHF	TRBV12-3/TRBV12-4	TRBJ1-5	13
CASSLTFGYEQYF	TRBV4-1	TRBJ2-7	13
CAWTRRELKEGVYNSPLHF	TRBV30	TRBJ1-6	19
CASSLLQGTQPQHF	TRBV7-2	TRBJ1-5	14
CASSEGRYGYTF	TRBV25-1	TRBJ1-2	12
CASSQRGGLETQYF	TRBV11-3	TRBJ2-5	14
CASSYRGVAFF	TRBV12-3/TRBV12-4	TRBJ1-1	11
CASSLGIFGRQAIYNEQFF	TRBV5-1	TRBJ2-1	19
CSVEGDGRLYGEQFF	TRBV29-1	TRBJ2-1	15
CASRLHHLQGGDQPQHF	TRBV7-2	TRBJ1-5	17
CASSQSAGIPANEKLFF	TRBV23-1	TRBJ1-4	17
CASSPQGVAANEKLFF	TRBV11-2	TRBJ1-4	16
CASSEGIRGGGYGYTF	TRBV6-1	TRBJ1-2	16
CASSPSIDRATDTQYF	TRBV18	TRBJ2-3	16
CATSRDYGGQGAKPQHF	TRBV15	TRBJ1-5	17
CASGGVYRQETQYF	TRBV6-5	TRBJ2-5	14